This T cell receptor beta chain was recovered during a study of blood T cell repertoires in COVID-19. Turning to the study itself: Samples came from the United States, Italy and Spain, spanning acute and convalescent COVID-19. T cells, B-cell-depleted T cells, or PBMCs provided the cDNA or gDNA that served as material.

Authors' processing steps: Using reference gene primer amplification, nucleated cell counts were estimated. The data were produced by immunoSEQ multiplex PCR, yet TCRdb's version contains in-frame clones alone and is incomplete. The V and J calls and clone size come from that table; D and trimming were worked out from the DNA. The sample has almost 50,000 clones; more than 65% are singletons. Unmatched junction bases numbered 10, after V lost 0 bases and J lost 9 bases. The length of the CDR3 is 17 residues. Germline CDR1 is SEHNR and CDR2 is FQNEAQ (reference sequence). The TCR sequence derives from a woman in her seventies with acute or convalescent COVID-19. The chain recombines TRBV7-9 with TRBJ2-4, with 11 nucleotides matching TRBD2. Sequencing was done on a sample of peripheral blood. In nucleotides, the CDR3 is TGTGCCAGCAGCTTAGCGGGTAGCGGGAGGGCCCTCGTCATTCAGTACTTC. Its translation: CASSLAGSGRALVIQYF. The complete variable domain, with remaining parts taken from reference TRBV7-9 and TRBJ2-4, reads DTGVSQNPRHKITKRGQNVTFRCDPISEHNRLYWYRQTLGQGPEFLTYFQNEAQLEKSRLLSDRFSAERPKGSFSTLEIQRTEQGDSAMYLCASSLAGSGRALVIQYFGAGTRLSVL.